The T cell receptor (beta chain) described here comes from a study of blood T cell repertoires in COVID-19. With 0 bases removed from V and 8 bases from J, the gap between germline ends came to 8 bases. The CDR3 is 12 amino acids. Germline CDR1 is SQVTM and CDR2 is ANQGSEA. The data were produced by immunoSEQ multiplex PCR, yet TCRdb's version contains in-frame clones alone and is incomplete. This repertoire shows approximately 200,000 clones, around 79% found once; its top ten account for 17%. The receptor comes from a man between 60 and 70 years old with active or convalescent COVID-19. This chain connects TRBV29-1 to TRBJ2-1; D remains ambiguous. Sequenced sample: peripheral blood. In DNA, the CDR3 is TGCAGCGTTGAAGACGCAGTGTATGAGCAGTTCTTC. It translates to CSVEDAVYEQFF.